The clone carrying this TCR beta chain was found a few times. Its antigen is still unknown. This CDR3 spans 12 amino acids. The data stem from a study of beta chain features in type 1 diabetes. Notes on the study in general: Across all four CD4+ subsets, people with type 1 diabetes showed modestly shorter TCRB CDR3s. Unsettled here was the matter of whether HLA type influences TCRB rearrangement.

Via the markers CD45RO/CCR7/CD25/CD127/CD95/CD27, stem cell-like memory, regulatory, central memory and naive CD4+ cells were sorted. Sequenced material consisted of expressed TCRB transcripts (all of the isolated RNA was reverse transcribed). Sequencing was performed with immunoSEQ multiplex PCR; in TCRdb, only in-frame clones are kept and a portion is missing. This sample has 600,000 to 750,000 clones, with 9.5% to 15% found just once. This clonotype originated in a man aged 25-45 years with type 1 diabetes. The material sequenced was naive CD4+ T cells from blood. The V gene is TRBV21-1, the J gene TRBJ2-7; TRBD1, the table's D call, lacks a check against the DNA. TRBV21-1 is classified as a pseudogene. The CDR3 sequence: CANRTGTYEQYF. CDR3 nucleotide sequence: TGTGCCAACAGAACAGGTACCTACGAGCAGTACTTC.